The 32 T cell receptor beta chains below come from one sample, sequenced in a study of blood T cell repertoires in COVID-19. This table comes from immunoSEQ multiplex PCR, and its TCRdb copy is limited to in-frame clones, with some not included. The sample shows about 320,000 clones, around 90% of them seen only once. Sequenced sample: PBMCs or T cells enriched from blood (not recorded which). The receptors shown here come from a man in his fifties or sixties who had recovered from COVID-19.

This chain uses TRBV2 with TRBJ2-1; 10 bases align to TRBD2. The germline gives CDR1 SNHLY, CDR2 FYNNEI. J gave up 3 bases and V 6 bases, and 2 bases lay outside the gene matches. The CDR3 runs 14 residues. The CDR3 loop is CASRGLADYNEQFF. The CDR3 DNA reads TGTGCCAGCAGAGGACTAGCGGACTACAATGAGCAGTTCTTC.

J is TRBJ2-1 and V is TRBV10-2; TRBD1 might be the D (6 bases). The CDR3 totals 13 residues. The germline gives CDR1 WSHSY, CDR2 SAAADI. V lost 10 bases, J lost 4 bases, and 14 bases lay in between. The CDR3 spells CATIAGQYNEQFF. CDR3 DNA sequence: TGCGCCACCATCGCCGGACAGTACAATGAGCAGTTCTTC.

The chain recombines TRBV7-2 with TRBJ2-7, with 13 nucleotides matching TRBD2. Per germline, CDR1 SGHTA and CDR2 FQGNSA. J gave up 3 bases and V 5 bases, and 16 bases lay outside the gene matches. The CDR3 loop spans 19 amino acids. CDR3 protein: CASSLRDTWTSGRYYEQYF. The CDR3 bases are TGTGCCAGCAGCCTCCGGGACACCTGGACTAGCGGGAGATACTACGAGCAGTACTTC.

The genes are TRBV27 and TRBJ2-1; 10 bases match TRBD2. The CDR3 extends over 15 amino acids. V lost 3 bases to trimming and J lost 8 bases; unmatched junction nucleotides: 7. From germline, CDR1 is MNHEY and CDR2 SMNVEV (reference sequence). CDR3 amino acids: CASSLHSGRFDEQFF. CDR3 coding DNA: TGTGCCAGCAGTTTGCATAGCGGGAGGTTCGATGAGCAGTTCTTC.

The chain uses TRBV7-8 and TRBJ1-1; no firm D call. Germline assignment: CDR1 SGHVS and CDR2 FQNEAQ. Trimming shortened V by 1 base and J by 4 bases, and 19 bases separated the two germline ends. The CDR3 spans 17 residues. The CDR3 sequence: CASSLVGASQLGTEAFF. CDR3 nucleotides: TGTGCCAGCAGCTTAGTCGGCGCTTCTCAACTAGGCACTGAAGCTTTCTTT. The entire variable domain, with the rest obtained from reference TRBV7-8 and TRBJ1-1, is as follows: GAGVSQSPRYKVAKRGQDVALRCDPISGHVSLFWYQQALGQGPEFLTYFQNEAQLDKSGLPSDRFFAERPEGSVSTLKIQRTQQEDSAVYLCASSLVGASQLGTEAFFGQGTRLTVV.

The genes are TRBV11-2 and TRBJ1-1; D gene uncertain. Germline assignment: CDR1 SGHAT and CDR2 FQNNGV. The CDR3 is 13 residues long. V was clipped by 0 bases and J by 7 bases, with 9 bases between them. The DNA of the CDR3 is TGTGCCAGCAGCTTAGAGTTGGCCAGTGAAGCTTTCTTT. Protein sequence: CASSLELASEAFF.

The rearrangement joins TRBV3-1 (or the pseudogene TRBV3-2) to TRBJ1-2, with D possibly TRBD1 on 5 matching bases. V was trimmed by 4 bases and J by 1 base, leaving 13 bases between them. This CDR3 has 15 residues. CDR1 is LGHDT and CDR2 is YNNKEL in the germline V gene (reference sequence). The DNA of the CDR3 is TGTGCCAGCAGCCGCCGCCCCGGGGGTAACTATGGCTACACCTTC. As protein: CASSRRPGGNYGYTF.

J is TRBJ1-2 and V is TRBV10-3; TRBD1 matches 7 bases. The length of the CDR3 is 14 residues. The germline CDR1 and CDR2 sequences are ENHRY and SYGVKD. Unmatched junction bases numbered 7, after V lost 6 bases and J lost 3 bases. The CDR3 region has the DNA TGTGCCATCAGGCCAGGGGGTTTTGACTATGGCTACACCTTC. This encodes CAIRPGGFDYGYTF.

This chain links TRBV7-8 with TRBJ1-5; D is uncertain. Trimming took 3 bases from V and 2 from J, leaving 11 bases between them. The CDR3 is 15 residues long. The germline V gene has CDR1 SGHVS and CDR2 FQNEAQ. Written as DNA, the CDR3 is TGTGCCAGCAGCTTCGCGGCGAATCGCAATCAGCCCCAGCATTTT. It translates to CASSFAANRNQPQHF. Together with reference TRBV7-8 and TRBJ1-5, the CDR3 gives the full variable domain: GAGVSQSPRYKVAKRGQDVALRCDPISGHVSLFWYQQALGQGPEFLTYFQNEAQLDKSGLPSDRFFAERPEGSVSTLKIQRTQQEDSAVYLCASSFAANRNQPQHFGDGTRLSIL.

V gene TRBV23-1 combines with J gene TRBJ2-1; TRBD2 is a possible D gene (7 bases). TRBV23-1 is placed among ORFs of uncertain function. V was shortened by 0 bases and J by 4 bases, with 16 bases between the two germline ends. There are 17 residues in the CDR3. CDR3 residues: CASSQSWGRGGYNEQFF. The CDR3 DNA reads TGCGCCAGCAGTCAATCGTGGGGCAGGGGAGGGTACAATGAGCAGTTCTTC.

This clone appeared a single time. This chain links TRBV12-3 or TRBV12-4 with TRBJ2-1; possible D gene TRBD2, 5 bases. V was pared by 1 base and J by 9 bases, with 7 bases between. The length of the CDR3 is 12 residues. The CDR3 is CASSLGGFEQFF. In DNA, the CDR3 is TGTGCCAGCAGTTTAGGAGGGTTTGAGCAGTTCTTC.

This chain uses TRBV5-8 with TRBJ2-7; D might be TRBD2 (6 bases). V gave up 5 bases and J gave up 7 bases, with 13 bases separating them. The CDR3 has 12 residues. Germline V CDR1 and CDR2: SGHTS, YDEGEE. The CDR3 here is CASSGGVREQYF. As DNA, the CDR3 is TGTGCCAGCAGTGGCGGGGTGCGGGAGCAGTACTTC.

DNA for the CDR3: TGTGCCAGCAGGCTAACAGGATCGGCCTACGAGCAGTACTTC. It codes for CASRLTGSAYEQYF. V is TRBV28 and J is TRBJ2-7, with D possibly matching TRBD1 (5 bases). Looked up from germline, CDR1 is MDHEN and CDR2 is SYDVKM. The CDR3 is 14 residues long. V was cut by 6 bases and J by 2 bases, with 14 bases left in between.

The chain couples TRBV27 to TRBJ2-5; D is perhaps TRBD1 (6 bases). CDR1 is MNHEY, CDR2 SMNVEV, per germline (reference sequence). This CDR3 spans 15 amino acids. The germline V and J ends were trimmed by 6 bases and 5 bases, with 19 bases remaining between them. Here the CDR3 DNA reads TGTGCCAGCAGACTGCTCGACCACAGGGTTGAGACCCAGTACTTC. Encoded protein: CASRLLDHRVETQYF.

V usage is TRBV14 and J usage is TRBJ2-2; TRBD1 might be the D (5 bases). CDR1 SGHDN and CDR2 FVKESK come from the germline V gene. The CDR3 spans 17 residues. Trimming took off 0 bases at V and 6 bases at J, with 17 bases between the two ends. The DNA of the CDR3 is TGTGCCAGCAGCCAAGATGGTGGCAGGGTGCTACCCGGGGAGCTGTTTTTT. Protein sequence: CASSQDGGRVLPGELFF. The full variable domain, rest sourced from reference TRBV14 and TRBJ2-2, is EAGVTQFPSHSVIEKGQTVTLRCDPISGHDNLYWYRRVMGKEIKFLLHFVKESKQDESGMPNNRFLAERTGGTYSTLKVQPAELEDSGVYFCASSQDGGRVLPGELFFGEGSRLTVL.

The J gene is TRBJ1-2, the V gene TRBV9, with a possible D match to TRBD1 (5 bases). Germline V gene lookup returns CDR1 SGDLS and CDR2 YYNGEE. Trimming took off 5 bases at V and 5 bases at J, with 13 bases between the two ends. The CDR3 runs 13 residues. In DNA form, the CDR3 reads TGTGCCAGCAGAGGGACTTCCCCTTATGGCTACACCTTC. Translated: CASRGTSPYGYTF.

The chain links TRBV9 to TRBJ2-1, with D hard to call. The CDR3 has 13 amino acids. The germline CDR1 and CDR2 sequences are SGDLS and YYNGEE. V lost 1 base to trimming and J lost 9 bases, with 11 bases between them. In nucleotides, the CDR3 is TGTGCCAGCAGCGTATTATTAGCCGCTGAGCAGTTCTTC. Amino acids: CASSVLLAAEQFF.

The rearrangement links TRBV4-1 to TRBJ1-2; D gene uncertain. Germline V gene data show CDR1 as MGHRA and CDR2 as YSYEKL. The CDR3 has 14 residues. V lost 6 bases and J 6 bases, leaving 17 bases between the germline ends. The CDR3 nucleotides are TGCGCCAGCAGTTACTATCACCCCGTTGATGGCTACACCTTC. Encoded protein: CASSYYHPVDGYTF.

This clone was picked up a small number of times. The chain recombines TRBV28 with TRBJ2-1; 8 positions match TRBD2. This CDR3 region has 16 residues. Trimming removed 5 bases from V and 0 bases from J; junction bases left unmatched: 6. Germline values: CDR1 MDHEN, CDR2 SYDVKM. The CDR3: CASSPIAGNSYNEQFF. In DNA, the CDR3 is TGTGCCAGCAGTCCTATAGCGGGGAACTCCTACAATGAGCAGTTCTTC.

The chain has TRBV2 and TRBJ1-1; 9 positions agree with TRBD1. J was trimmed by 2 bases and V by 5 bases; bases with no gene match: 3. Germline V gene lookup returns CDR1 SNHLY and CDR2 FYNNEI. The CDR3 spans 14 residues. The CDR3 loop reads CASSLGQGNTEAFF. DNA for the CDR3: TGTGCCAGCAGTTTGGGACAGGGCAACACTGAAGCTTTCTTT. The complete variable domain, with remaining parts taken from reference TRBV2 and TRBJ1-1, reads EPEVTQTPSHQVTQMGQEVILRCVPISNHLYFYWYRQILGQKVEFLVSFYNNEISEKSEIFDDQFSVERPDGSNFTLKIRSTKLEDSAMYFCASSLGQGNTEAFFGQGTRLTVV.

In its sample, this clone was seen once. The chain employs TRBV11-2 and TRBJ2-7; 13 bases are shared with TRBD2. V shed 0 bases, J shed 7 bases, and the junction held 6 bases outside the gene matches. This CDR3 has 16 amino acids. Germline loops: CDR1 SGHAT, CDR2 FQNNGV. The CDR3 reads CASSLDPTSGRLEQYF. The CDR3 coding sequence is TGTGCCAGCAGCTTAGATCCGACTAGCGGGAGGCTTGAGCAGTACTTC.

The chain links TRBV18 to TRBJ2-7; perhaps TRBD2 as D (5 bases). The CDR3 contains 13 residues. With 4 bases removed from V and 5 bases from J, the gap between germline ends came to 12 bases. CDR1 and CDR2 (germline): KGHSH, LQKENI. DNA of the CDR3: TGTGCCAGCTCACGGAATAGGGAGAACGAGCAGTACTTC. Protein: CASSRNRENEQYF.

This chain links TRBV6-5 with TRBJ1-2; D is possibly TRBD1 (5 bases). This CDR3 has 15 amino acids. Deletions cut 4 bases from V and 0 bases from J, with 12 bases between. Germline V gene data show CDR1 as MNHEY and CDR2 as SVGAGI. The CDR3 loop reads CASSFKNRPNYGYTF. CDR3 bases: TGTGCCAGCAGTTTCAAGAACAGGCCTAACTATGGCTACACCTTC.

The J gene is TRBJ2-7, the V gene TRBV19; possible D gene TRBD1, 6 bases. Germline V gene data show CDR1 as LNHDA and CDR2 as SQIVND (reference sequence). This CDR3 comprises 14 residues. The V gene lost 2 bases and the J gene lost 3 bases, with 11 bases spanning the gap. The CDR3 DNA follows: TGTGCCAGTAGTATAACCAGGGGACACTACGAGCAGTACTTC. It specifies CASSITRGHYEQYF.

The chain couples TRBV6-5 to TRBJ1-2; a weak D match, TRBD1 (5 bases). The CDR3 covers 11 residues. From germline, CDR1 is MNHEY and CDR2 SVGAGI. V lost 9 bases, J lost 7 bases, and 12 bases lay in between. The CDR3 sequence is CASGPGFGYTF. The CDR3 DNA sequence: TGTGCCAGTGGACCAGGGTTTGGCTACACCTTC.

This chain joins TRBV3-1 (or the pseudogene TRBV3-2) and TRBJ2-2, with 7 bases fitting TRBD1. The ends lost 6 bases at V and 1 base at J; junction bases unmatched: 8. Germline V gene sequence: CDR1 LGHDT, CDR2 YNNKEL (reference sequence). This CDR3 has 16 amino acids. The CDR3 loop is CASRAGQVRNTGELFF. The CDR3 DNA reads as TGTGCCAGCAGAGCCGGACAGGTCCGGAACACCGGGGAGCTGTTTTTT.

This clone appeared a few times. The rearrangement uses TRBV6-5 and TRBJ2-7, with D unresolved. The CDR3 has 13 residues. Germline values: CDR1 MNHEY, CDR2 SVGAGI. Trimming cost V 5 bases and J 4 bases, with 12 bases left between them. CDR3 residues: CASSTRSSYEQYF. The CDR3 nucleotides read TGTGCCAGCAGTACCCGGTCCTCATACGAGCAGTACTTC.

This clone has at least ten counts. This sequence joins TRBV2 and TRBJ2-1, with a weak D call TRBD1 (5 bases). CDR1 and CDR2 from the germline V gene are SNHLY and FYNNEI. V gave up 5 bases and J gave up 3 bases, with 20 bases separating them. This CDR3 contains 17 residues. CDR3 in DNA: TGTGCCAGCAGTTTCCTCTGGCTCATCACAGGCTACAATGAGCAGTTCTTC. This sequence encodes CASSFLWLITGYNEQFF.

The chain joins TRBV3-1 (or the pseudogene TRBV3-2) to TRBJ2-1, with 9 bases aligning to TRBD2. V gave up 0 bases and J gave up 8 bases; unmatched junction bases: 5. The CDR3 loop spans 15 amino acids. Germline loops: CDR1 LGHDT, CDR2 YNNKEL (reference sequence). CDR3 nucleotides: TGTGCCAGCAGCCAAGATGGGACTAGCTGGGATGAGCAGTTCTTC. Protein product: CASSQDGTSWDEQFF.

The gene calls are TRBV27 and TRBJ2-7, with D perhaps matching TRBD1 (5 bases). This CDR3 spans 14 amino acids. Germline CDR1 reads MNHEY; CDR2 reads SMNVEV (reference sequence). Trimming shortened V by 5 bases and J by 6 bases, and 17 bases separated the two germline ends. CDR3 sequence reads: CASSAIGLGAEQYF. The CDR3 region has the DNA TGTGCCAGCAGTGCGATCGGCCTAGGGGCCGAGCAGTACTTC.

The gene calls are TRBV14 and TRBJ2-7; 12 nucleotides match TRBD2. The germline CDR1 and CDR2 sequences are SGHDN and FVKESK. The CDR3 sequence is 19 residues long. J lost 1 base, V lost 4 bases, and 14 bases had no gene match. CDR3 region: CASSPASGRAQPQSYEQYF. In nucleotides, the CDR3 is TGTGCCAGCAGCCCCGCTAGCGGGAGGGCCCAACCCCAATCCTACGAGCAGTACTTC.

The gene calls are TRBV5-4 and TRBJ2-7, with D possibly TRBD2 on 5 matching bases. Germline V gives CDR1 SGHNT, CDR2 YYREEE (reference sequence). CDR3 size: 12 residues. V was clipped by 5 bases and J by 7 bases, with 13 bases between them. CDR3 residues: CASSGTADEQYF. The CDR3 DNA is TGTGCCAGCAGTGGTACAGCGGATGAGCAGTACTTC.